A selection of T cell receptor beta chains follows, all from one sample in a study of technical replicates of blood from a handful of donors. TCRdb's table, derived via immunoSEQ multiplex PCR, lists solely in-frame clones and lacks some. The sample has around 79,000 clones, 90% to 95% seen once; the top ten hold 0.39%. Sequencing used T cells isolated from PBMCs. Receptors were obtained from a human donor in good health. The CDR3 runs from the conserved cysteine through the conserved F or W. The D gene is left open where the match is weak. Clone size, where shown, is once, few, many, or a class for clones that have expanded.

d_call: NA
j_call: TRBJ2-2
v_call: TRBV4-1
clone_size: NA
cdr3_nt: TGCGCCAGCAGCCAACCCTACAGGGATCGGGAGCTGTTTTTT
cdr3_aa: CASSQPYRDRELFF

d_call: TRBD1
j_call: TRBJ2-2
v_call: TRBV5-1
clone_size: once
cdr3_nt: TGCGCCAGCAGCTTGGAGCGTACAGGGGGCGTTTGGACCGGGGAGCTGTTTTTT
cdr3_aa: CASSLERTGGVWTGELFF

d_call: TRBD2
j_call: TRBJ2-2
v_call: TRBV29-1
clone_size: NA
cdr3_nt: TGCAGCGTTCGGGGGGGGATGAACACCGGGGAGCTGTTTTTT
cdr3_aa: CSVRGGMNTGELFF

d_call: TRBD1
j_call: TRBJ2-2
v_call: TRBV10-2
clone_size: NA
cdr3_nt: TGCGCCAGCATCCCGGGACAGGGCATGGGGGCCGGGGAGCTGTTTTTT
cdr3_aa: CASIPGQGMGAGELFF

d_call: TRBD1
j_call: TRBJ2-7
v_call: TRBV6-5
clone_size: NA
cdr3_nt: TGTGCCAGCAGTTTATCCGGGACAGGGGCCTACGAGCAGTACTTC
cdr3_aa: CASSLSGTGAYEQYF

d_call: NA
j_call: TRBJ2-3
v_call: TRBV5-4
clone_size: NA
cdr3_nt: TGTGCCAGCAGCTTACACGGGTTGCAGATTACAGATACGCAGTATTTT
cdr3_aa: CASSLHGLQITDTQYF

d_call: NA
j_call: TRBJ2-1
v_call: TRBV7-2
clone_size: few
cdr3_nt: TGTGCCAGCAGCTTAGCGGGTTGGAGCTCCTACAATGAGCAGTTCTTC
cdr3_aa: CASSLAGWSSYNEQFF

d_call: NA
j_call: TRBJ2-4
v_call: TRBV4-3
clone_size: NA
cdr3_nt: TGCGCCAGCAGCCAAGATAGACGGGAAAACATTCAGTACTTC
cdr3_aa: CASSQDRRENIQYF

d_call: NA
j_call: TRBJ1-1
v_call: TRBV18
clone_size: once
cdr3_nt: TGTGCCAGCTCACCACGGGGGGACACTGAAGCTTTCTTT
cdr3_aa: CASSPRGDTEAFF

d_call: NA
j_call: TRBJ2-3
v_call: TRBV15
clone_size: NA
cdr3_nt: TGTGCCACCAGCAGAGCACTAGGCGGACCTAGCACAGATACGCAGTATTTT
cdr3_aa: CATSRALGGPSTDTQYF

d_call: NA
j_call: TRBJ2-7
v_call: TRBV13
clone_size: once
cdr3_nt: TGTGCCAGCAGCTTAGTAGGCCCCGACGGGGAGCAGTACTTC
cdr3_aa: CASSLVGPDGEQYF

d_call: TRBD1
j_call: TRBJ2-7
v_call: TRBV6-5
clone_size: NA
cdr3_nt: TGTGCCAGCAGTTACGTCGGGACAGTCTACGAGCAGTACTTC
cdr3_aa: CASSYVGTVYEQYF

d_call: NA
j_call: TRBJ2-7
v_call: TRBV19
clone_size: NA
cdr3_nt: TGTGCCAGTAGTATTCACGAGCGCCCCTACGAGCAGTACTTC
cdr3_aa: CASSIHERPYEQYF

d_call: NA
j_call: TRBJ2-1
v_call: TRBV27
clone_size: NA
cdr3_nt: TGTGCCAGCAGTTTAGCAGGGAGGAGCAATGAGCAGTTCTTC
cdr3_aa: CASSLAGRSNEQFF

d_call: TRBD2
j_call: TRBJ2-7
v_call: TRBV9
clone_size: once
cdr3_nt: TGTGCCAGCAGCCCCGGGGGGACTAGCTCCTACGAGCAGTACTTC
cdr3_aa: CASSPGGTSSYEQYF

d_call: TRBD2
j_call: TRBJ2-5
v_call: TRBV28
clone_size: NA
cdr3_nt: TGTGCCAGCAGTTCAGCGGGAATACAAGAGACCCAGTACTTC
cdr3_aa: CASSSAGIQETQYF

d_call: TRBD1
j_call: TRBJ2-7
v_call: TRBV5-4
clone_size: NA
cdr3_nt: TGTGCCAGCAGCAACTTAGCCTTTCCCGGGACAGCCTCCTACGAGCAGTACTTC
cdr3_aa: CASSNLAFPGTASYEQYF

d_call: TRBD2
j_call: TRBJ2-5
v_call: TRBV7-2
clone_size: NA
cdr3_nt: TGTGCCAGCAGCTTAGTGCGGGGGTCCATTCAAGAGACCCAGTACTTC
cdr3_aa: CASSLVRGSIQETQYF

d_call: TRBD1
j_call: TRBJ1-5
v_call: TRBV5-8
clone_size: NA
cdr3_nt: TGTGCCAGCAGCTGGGGGACAGTTGGCAATCAGCCCCAGCATTTT
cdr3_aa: CASSWGTVGNQPQHF

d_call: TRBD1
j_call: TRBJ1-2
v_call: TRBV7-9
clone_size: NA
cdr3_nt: TGTGCCAGCACTCCGGACAGGGCTGCCTATGGCTACACCTTC
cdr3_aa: CASTPDRAAYGYTF

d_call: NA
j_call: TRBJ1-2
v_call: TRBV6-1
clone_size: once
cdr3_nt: TGTGCCAGCAGTGCCTTGGGCAGGGACTATGGCTACACCTTC
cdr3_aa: CASSALGRDYGYTF

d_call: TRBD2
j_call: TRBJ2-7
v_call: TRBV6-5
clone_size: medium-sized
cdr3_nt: TGTGCCAGCAGGGGGGGGGATAACTACGAGCAGTACTTC
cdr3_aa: CASRGGDNYEQYF

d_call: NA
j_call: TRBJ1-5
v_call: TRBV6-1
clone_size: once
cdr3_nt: TGTGCCAGCAGTGAAGGGATAACAGGGCGCAATCAGCCCCAGCATTTT
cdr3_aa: CASSEGITGRNQPQHF

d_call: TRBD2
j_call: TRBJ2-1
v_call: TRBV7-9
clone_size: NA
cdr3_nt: TGTGCCAGCAGCCCTTATAGCGGGGGACACAATGAGCAGTTCTTC
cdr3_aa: CASSPYSGGHNEQFF

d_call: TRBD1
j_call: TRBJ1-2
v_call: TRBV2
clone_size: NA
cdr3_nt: TGTGCCAGGAGGGAGACAGGGTTAGAAGGCTACACCTTC
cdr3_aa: CARRETGLEGYTF

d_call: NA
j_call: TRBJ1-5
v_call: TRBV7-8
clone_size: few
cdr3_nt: TGTGCCAGCAGTAGGGGGTACAATCAGCCCCAGCATTTT
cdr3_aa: CASSRGYNQPQHF

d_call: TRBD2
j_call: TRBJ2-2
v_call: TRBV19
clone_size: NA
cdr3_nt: TGTGCCAGTAATCCTCCTAGCGGGAGGGCCACCGGGGAGCTGTTTTTT
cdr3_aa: CASNPPSGRATGELFF

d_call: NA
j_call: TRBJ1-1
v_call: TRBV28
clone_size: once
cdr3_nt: TGTGCCAGCAGAATAGGACAGCAGGACACTGAAGCTTTCTTT
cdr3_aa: CASRIGQQDTEAFF